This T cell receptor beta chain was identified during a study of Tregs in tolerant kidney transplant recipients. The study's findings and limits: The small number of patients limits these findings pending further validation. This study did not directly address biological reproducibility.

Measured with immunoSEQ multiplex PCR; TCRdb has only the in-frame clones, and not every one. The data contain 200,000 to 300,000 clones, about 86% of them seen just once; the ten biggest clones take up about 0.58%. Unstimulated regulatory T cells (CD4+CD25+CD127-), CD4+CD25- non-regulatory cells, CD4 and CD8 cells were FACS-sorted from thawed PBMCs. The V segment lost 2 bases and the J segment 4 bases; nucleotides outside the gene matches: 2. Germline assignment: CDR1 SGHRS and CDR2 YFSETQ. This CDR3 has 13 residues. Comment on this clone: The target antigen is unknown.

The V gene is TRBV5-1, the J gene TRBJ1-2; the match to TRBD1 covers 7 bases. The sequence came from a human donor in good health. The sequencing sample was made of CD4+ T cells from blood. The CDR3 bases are TGCGCCAGCAGCTTAGACAGGGCCTATGGCTACACCTTC. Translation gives CASSLDRAYGYTF.